This entry lists 7 T cell receptor beta chains sequenced from one sample in a study of stem cell transplantation in POMP-related autoinflammatory disease. TCRdb's table, derived via immunoSEQ multiplex PCR, lists solely in-frame clones and lacks some. Found here are over 60,000 clones, approximately 90% of them singletons; the top ten hold 0.5% to 0.75%. Sequencing was performed on CD4+ T cells from PBMCs, taken after stem cell transplantation. The receptors stem from a human patient with POMP-related autoinflammation and immune dysregulation (PRAID). Some T cells may have originated in the graft donor.

The chain recombines TRBV4-1 with TRBJ1-2, with no clear D. The V and J ends lost 2 bases and 5 bases respectively, with 12 bases between them. This CDR3 is 14 amino acids long. Germline V gives CDR1 MGHRA, CDR2 YSYEKL. The DNA for the CDR3 is TGCGCCAGCAGCCAACTGGGGAGGAAGTATGGCTACACCTTC. The encoded protein is CASSQLGRKYGYTF.

The chain is built from TRBV28 and TRBJ2-1; D remains ambiguous. CDR3 size: 12 residues. Germline V gives CDR1 MDHEN, CDR2 SYDVKM. V was trimmed by 1 base and J by 8 bases, leaving 6 bases between them. The CDR3 nucleotides read TGTGCCAGCAGTTTATACCGGGATGAGCAGTTCTTC. Translated, it gives CASSLYRDEQFF.

A single count supports this clone. J is TRBJ2-4 and V is TRBV4-1; D may correspond to TRBD1 or TRBD2 (5 bases each). Germline CDR1 MGHRA, CDR2 YSYEKL. This CDR3 contains 18 residues. Trimming removed 1 base at V and 1 base at J, with 17 bases between. The CDR3 loop reads CASSQGPRDGLAKNIQYF. CDR3 DNA: TGCGCCAGCAGCCAAGGGCCACGGGACGGGTTGGCCAAAAACATTCAGTACTTC.

V and J are TRBV2 and TRBJ1-6; D is undetermined. CDR3 length: 13 residues. With 1 base removed from V and 6 bases from J, the gap between germline ends came to 4 bases. Per the germline V gene, CDR1 is SNHLY and CDR2 is FYNNEI. The CDR3 region is CASSEESNSPLHF. The CDR3 DNA reads TGTGCCAGCAGTGAAGAGAGTAATTCACCCCTCCACTTT. Drawing the rest from reference TRBV2 and TRBJ1-6, the complete variable domain is EPEVTQTPSHQVTQMGQEVILRCVPISNHLYFYWYRQILGQKVEFLVSFYNNEISEKSEIFDDQFSVERPDGSNFTLKIRSTKLEDSAMYFCASSEESNSPLHFGNGTRLTVT.

This clone showed up just once. The CDR3 DNA reads TGTGCCAGCAGCGCAGGTGGTGGACAGGGTTTCACAGATACGCAGTATTTT. Its protein is CASSAGGGQGFTDTQYF. The chain combines TRBV7-9 with TRBJ2-3, with 8 bases matching TRBD1. CDR3 length: 17 amino acids. Germline CDR1 is SEHNR and CDR2 is FQNEAQ (reference sequence). The V gene end was trimmed by 5 bases and the J gene end by 2 bases; junction bases not matched to a gene: 12.

In nucleotides, the CDR3 is TGTGCCACCAGCAGAGCCAGACTAGATAGCACAGATACGCAGTATTTT. Protein: CATSRARLDSTDTQYF. The chain employs TRBV15 and TRBJ2-3, with a tentative D call TRBD2 (6 bases). V was shortened by 1 base and J by 0 bases, with 11 bases between the two germline ends. This CDR3 is 16 amino acids long. The germline CDR1 and CDR2 sequences are LNHNV and YYDKDF (reference sequence).

The V call is TRBV5-6, the J call TRBJ2-6; D is possibly TRBD1 (7 bases). The CDR3 sequence is 18 residues long. The germline V gene has CDR1 SGHDT and CDR2 YYEEEE. V dropped 0 bases and J dropped 0 bases, with 13 bases sitting between them. Here the CDR3 reads CASSLVAGGFSGANVLTF. DNA of the CDR3: TGTGCCAGCAGCTTGGTGGCAGGGGGGTTCTCTGGGGCCAACGTCCTGACTTTC.